What follows are 31 T cell receptor beta chains derived from one specimen sequenced in a study of cytotoxic CD8 clonotypes in ibrutinib-treated CLL. Only in-frame clones appear in the TCRdb table, and some are missing; sequencing was by immunoSEQ multiplex PCR. Here the sample spans some 170,000 clones, 70% to 90% being singletons. The input for sequencing was PBMCs, taken at disease progression, from a patient treated with ibrutinib. These receptors were obtained from a human donor with chronic lymphocytic leukemia.

This clone was detected only a few times. The CDR3 loop reads CSGTNYNEQFF. The CDR3 bases are TGCAGCGGGACTAACTACAATGAGCAGTTCTTC. V usage is TRBV20-1 and J usage is TRBJ2-1, with TRBD2 matching over 7 bases. Germline values: CDR1 DFQATT, CDR2 SNEGSKA (reference sequence). There are 11 residues in the CDR3.

The V gene is TRBV4-1, the J gene TRBJ1-2, with 8 positions matching TRBD1. This CDR3 is built from 13 residues. Germline trimming cut 3 bases from V and 8 bases from J; bases unmatched to any gene: 5. The V gene's germline CDR1 is MGHRA and CDR2 YSYEKL. CDR3 residues: CASSHYTGGGYTF. In DNA form, the CDR3 reads TGCGCCAGCAGCCATTACACAGGGGGGGGCTACACCTTC.

The rearrangement joins TRBV6-5 to TRBJ2-7; 8 bases agree with TRBD1. The trim removed 0 bases at V and 3 bases at J, leaving 4 bases unmatched. Germline V gives CDR1 MNHEY, CDR2 SVGAGI. This CDR3 is 15 amino acids long. Here the CDR3 DNA reads TGTGCCAGCAGTTACTCCTGGACAGGGAACTACGAGCAGTACTTC. It encodes CASSYSWTGNYEQYF.

The CDR3 sequence: CASSWIPLAGGHNEQFF. The CDR3 nucleotides are TGTGCCAGCAGTTGGATTCCCCTAGCGGGAGGGCACAATGAGCAGTTCTTC. The rearrangement joins TRBV27 to TRBJ2-1; 12 positions match TRBD2. Germline V gene sequence: CDR1 MNHEY, CDR2 SMNVEV (reference sequence). After removal of 4 bases from V and 5 bases from J, the junction contained 9 bases not matched to a gene. The CDR3 totals 17 residues.

The chain has TRBV5-1 and TRBJ2-1; D is perhaps TRBD1 (5 bases). The CDR3 sequence is 14 residues long. Trimming removed 0 bases from V and 10 bases from J, with 14 bases in between. The germline V gene has CDR1 SGHRS and CDR2 YFSETQ. The CDR3 sequence: CASSLEGSKGEQFF. CDR3 bases: TGCGCCAGCAGCTTGGAAGGCAGTAAGGGGGAGCAGTTCTTC.

The CDR3 loop is CASSAHTPVTGNTIYF. The CDR3 DNA follows: TGTGCCAGCAGCGCCCATACCCCCGTTACGGGAAACACCATATATTTT. The chain employs TRBV9 and TRBJ1-3; D is ambiguous. The CDR3 has 16 residues. The germline V and J ends were trimmed by 3 bases and 4 bases, with 17 bases remaining between them. CDR1 and CDR2 (germline): SGDLS, YYNGEE.

This clone appeared a single time. The chain combines TRBV28 with TRBJ1-5, with D perhaps TRBD1 (6 bases). The germline V gene has CDR1 MDHEN and CDR2 SYDVKM. This CDR3 has 14 residues. The V end was cut by 3 bases, the J end by 7 bases, with 13 bases between. CDR3 sequence: CASSFGGAGQPQHF. CDR3 bases: TGTGCCAGCAGTTTCGGGGGGGCTGGGCAGCCCCAGCATTTT.

The chain joins TRBV15 to TRBJ2-7; 10 nucleotides match TRBD1. Germline CDR1 reads LNHNV; CDR2 reads YYDKDF (reference sequence). Germline trimming cut 2 bases from V and 3 bases from J; bases unmatched to any gene: 10. The CDR3 extends over 17 amino acids. The CDR3 is CATSRSRRTGGIYEQYF. The CDR3 nucleotides are TGTGCCACCAGCAGATCGAGGAGGACAGGGGGTATCTACGAGCAGTACTTC.

This clone was counted between two and nine times. The V call is TRBV27, the J call TRBJ2-7; TRBD1 matches 7 bases. The trim removed 5 bases at V and 3 bases at J, leaving 4 bases unmatched. CDR1 and CDR2 (germline): MNHEY, SMNVEV (reference sequence). The CDR3 sequence is 13 residues long. The CDR3 DNA reads as TGTGCCAGCAGTCGACAGGGCAACTACGAGCAGTACTTC. It specifies CASSRQGNYEQYF.

This chain links TRBV7-9 with TRBJ2-7; tentative D call: TRBD1 (5 bases). Germline V gene sequence: CDR1 SEHNR, CDR2 FQNEAQ (reference sequence). Trimming cost V 5 bases and J 7 bases, with 21 bases left between them. This CDR3 has 15 amino acids. CDR3 protein: CASSPRQGLGVEQYF. CDR3 bases: TGTGCCAGCAGCCCCCGGCAGGGCCTGGGTGTTGAGCAGTACTTC.

V and J are TRBV10-2 and TRBJ2-1; TRBD2 agrees at 9 bases. V trimming: 7 bases; J trimming: 5 bases; junction bases outside the gene matches: 6. The CDR3 length is 14 residues. From germline, CDR1 is WSHSY and CDR2 SAAADI. The CDR3 loop reads CASTLLAGNNEQFF. In DNA form, the CDR3 reads TGCGCCAGCACGTTACTAGCGGGTAACAATGAGCAGTTCTTC.

On this clone itself: At the DNA level, this CDR3 is encoded by other sequences in the same sample as well. This CDR3 is CASSRKTNYGYTF. The CDR3 nucleotides are TGTGCCAGTAGCAGAAAGACTAACTATGGCTACACCTTC. This chain links TRBV19 with TRBJ1-2; D unclear. Trimming cost V 6 bases and J 0 bases, with 8 bases left between them. The CDR3 has 13 residues. CDR1 is LNHDA and CDR2 is SQIVND in the germline V gene (reference sequence).

The V and J genes are TRBV6-6 and TRBJ2-5; 7 nucleotides line up with TRBD1. V shed 5 bases, J shed 3 bases, and the junction held 3 bases outside the gene matches. CDR1 and CDR2 (germline): MNHNY, SVGAGI (reference sequence). CDR3 length: 13 amino acids. CDR3: CASSSTGEETQYF. The CDR3 DNA is TGTGCCAGCAGTAGCACAGGGGAAGAGACCCAGTACTTC.

The chain combines TRBV9 with TRBJ2-7, with 8 positions matching TRBD1. Germline V lookup: CDR1 SGDLS, CDR2 YYNGEE. V lost 4 bases to trimming and J lost 3 bases; unmatched junction nucleotides: 9. This CDR3 is 15 amino acids long. The CDR3 DNA reads TGTGCCAGCAGCCCCCGGACAGGGCCGGACTACGAGCAGTACTTC. It is translated as CASSPRTGPDYEQYF.

The chain combines TRBV6-4 with TRBJ2-2; D may be TRBD2 (5 bases). Germline CDR1 reads MRHNA; CDR2 reads SNTAGT. Trimming cost V 7 bases and J 3 bases, with 12 bases left between them. The CDR3 extends over 14 amino acids. CDR3 region: CASKEGADTGELFF. In DNA, the CDR3 is TGTGCCAGCAAAGAGGGCGCGGACACCGGGGAGCTGTTTTTT.

The rearrangement uses TRBV19 and TRBJ1-5; D remains unclear. Trimming removed 4 bases from V and 0 bases from J, with 10 bases in between. This CDR3 is 15 amino acids long. Germline lookup yields CDR1 LNHDA and CDR2 SQIVND (reference sequence). CDR3 nucleotide sequence: TGTGCCAGTAGTAGCAGGTACCCTAGCAATCAGCCCCAGCATTTT. Protein: CASSSRYPSNQPQHF.

The gene calls are TRBV7-2 and TRBJ2-1, with TRBD2 matching over 10 bases. J gave up 10 bases and V 1 base, and 7 bases lay outside the gene matches. Germline values: CDR1 SGHTA, CDR2 FQGNSA. The CDR3 extends over 15 amino acids. The CDR3, as DNA: TGTGCCAGCAGCTTAGATACTAGCGGGATTCGGGAGCAGTTCTTC. Translated: CASSLDTSGIREQFF.

The chain has TRBV18 and TRBJ2-7, with TRBD2 identical over 15 bases. The germline gives CDR1 KGHSH, CDR2 LQKENI. This CDR3 has 18 amino acids. Trimming removed 2 bases from V and 1 base from J; junction bases left unmatched: 6. The CDR3 is CASSPSGTSGRKSYEQYF. Here the CDR3 DNA reads TGTGCCAGCTCACCATCCGGGACTAGCGGGAGGAAATCCTACGAGCAGTACTTC.

This chain joins TRBV19 and TRBJ2-1; 15 bases map to TRBD2. Germline CDR1 LNHDA, CDR2 SQIVND (reference sequence). Unmatched junction bases numbered 13, after V lost 7 bases and J lost 6 bases. CDR3 length: 18 residues. This CDR3 is CASTKRTSGRAHVNEQFF. The CDR3 nucleotides read TGTGCCAGTACTAAACGGACTAGCGGGAGGGCTCATGTCAATGAGCAGTTCTTC.

The J gene is TRBJ2-7, the V gene TRBV2; 8 positions agree with TRBD1. Germline CDR1 and CDR2: SNHLY and FYNNEI. V shed 2 bases, J shed 1 base, and the junction held 1 base outside the gene matches. The CDR3 is made up of 14 amino acids. The CDR3 sequence is CASSERTGSYEQYF. The DNA for the CDR3 is TGTGCCAGCAGTGAAAGGACAGGGTCCTACGAGCAGTACTTC.

This clone was detected once. The V call is TRBV6-1, the J call TRBJ1-1; D is unclear. The V gene lost 2 bases and the J gene lost 0 bases, with 10 bases spanning the gap. The CDR3 is made up of 15 amino acids. The germline CDR1 and CDR2 sequences are MNHNS and SASEGT. The CDR3 coding sequence is TGTGCCAGCAGTGAACTGTACAGCCTGAACACTGAAGCTTTCTTT. Translation gives CASSELYSLNTEAFF.

The chain has TRBV5-5 and TRBJ2-2, with D perhaps matching TRBD2 (6 bases). The CDR3 has 16 amino acids. Germline CDR1 is SGHKS and CDR2 is YYEKEE (reference sequence). Trimming cost V 0 bases and J 5 bases, with 14 bases left between them. The CDR3 sequence is CASSLGWRDGTGELFF. CDR3 DNA sequence: TGTGCCAGCAGCTTGGGATGGCGGGATGGGACCGGGGAGCTGTTTTTT.

The sample holds a few counts of this clone. The chain recombines TRBV13 with TRBJ1-1; the D gene is possibly TRBD1 (5 bases). The V gene's germline CDR1 is PRHDT and CDR2 FYEKMQ (reference sequence). The V end lost 4 bases, the J end lost 4 bases, and 7 bases lay between the germline ends. The CDR3 length is 12 residues. The CDR3: CASSSRVTEAFF. CDR3 DNA: TGTGCCAGCAGCTCCAGGGTCACTGAAGCTTTCTTT.

The chain uses TRBV15 and TRBJ1-4; D ambiguous. The germline V and J ends were trimmed by 6 bases and 6 bases, with 8 bases remaining between them. Germline assignment: CDR1 LNHNV and CDR2 YYDKDF (reference sequence). The CDR3 is 12 residues long. CDR3 sequence: CATSEEHEKLFF. For the CDR3, the DNA is TGTGCCACCAGTGAAGAGCATGAAAAACTGTTTTTT.

The chain carries TRBV6-7 and TRBJ2-7; D may correspond to TRBD1 or TRBD2 (5 bases each). TRBV6-7 is an ORF; its function is uncertain. This CDR3 has 13 residues. V dropped 11 bases and J dropped 7 bases, with 21 bases sitting between them. The CDR3 bases are TGTGCCCAAGAGCCGGGACCCCATACGGAGCAGTACTTC. Protein: CAQEPGPHTEQYF.

The genes are TRBV7-9 and TRBJ2-2; D unclear. CDR1 and CDR2 from the germline V gene are SEHNR and FQNEAQ (reference sequence). The CDR3 is 16 residues long. V lost 5 bases and J 5 bases, leaving 18 bases between the germline ends. The CDR3: CASSPTGPVGTGELFF. CDR3 nucleotides: TGTGCCAGCAGCCCTACGGGTCCCGTAGGTACCGGGGAGCTGTTTTTT.

The rearrangement uses TRBV11-2 and TRBJ2-2; 9 positions match TRBD1. This CDR3 is built from 17 residues. Germline V CDR1 and CDR2: SGHAT, FQNNGV. The junction had 12 bases not matched to a gene; V was cut back by 4 bases and J by 6 bases. The CDR3 loop is CASSYSGTGSLPGELFF. The DNA for the CDR3 is TGTGCCAGCAGCTATTCCGGGACAGGGTCACTCCCCGGGGAGCTGTTTTTT.

This clone was observed a single time. The CDR3 region is CASSEFSYRVSREKLFF. In DNA form, the CDR3 reads TGTGCCAGCAGTGAGTTCTCCTACAGGGTCTCGCGAGAAAAACTGTTTTTT. This chain uses TRBV6-1 with TRBJ1-4; D is perhaps TRBD1 (6 bases). In germline, CDR1 is MNHNS, CDR2 SASEGT. Trimming left V 3 bases short and J 8 bases short, with 22 bases between. The CDR3 is made up of 17 amino acids.

The V gene is TRBV19, the J gene TRBJ2-2; possibly TRBD1 for D (6 bases). The CDR3 consists of 15 residues. Germline CDR1 and CDR2: LNHDA and SQIVND (reference sequence). Trimming cost V 4 bases and J 8 bases, with 17 bases left between them. CDR3 sequence: CASSTFPDRSGELFF. The CDR3 region has the DNA TGTGCCAGTAGTACCTTCCCTGACAGGTCGGGGGAGCTGTTTTTT.

In this sample, this clone turned up once. The chain carries TRBV6-1 and TRBJ1-3, with D unresolved. CDR1 is MNHNS, CDR2 SASEGT, per germline. The CDR3 is made up of 14 amino acids. Trimming cost V 6 bases and J 1 base, with 10 bases left between them. This chain's CDR3 is CASSPTASGNTIYF. The DNA for the CDR3 is TGTGCCAGCAGCCCTACAGCGTCTGGAAACACCATATATTTT.

This chain joins TRBV28 and TRBJ1-5; 7 bases agree with TRBD1. With V trimmed by 8 bases and J by 6 bases, 4 bases remained unmatched. Looked up from germline, CDR1 is MDHEN and CDR2 is SYDVKM. The CDR3 is 12 amino acids. CDR3 in amino acids: CASSPGGQPQHF. CDR3 DNA: TGTGCCAGCTCCCCAGGGGGTCAGCCCCAGCATTTT.